This entry lists 24 T cell receptor beta chains sequenced from one sample in a study of blood T cells in healthy people across ages. Using a J-beta primer mix together with a sample-barcoded 5' primer, a second PCR was run for roughly 6 to 11 cycles. A single record per CDR3 protein comes from TCRdb applying MiXCR to the 5' RACE reads. The sample holds hundreds of thousands of distinct CDR3 sequences, around 50% seen once. Sequenced material: blood. The source is a woman older than 75 in good health.

In the case of this clonotype: One end of the junction is discordant with germline, which a read error may explain. V is TRBV5-1 and J is TRBJ2-1, with 7 bases lining up with TRBD1. The CDR3 sequence is 16 residues long. Germline lookup yields CDR1 SGHRS and CDR2 YFSETQ. The CDR3 DNA reads TGCACCAGCAGCCTGGCCGTTGGGGACAGACGACGGGAGCAGTTCTTC. Amino acid sequence: CTSSLAVGDRRREQFF.

This clonotype was detected ten times or more. The V gene is TRBV7-8, the J gene TRBJ2-5; 11 bases are shared with TRBD1. Germline V CDR1 and CDR2: SGHVS, FQNEAQ. V shed 5 bases and J 8 bases; nucleotides not matched to a gene: 16. The CDR3 sequence is 17 residues long. The chain's CDR3 is CASSPPLRTGGVRTQYF. As DNA, the CDR3 is TGTGCCAGCAGCCCTCCACTAAGGACAGGGGGCGTTCGTACCCAGTACTTC.

A single count supports this clonotype. The CDR3 loop reads CASSQGTQTNYGYTF. CDR3 coding DNA: TGTGCCAGCAGCCAAGGGACACAGACTAACTATGGCTACACCTTC. V is TRBV14 and J is TRBJ1-2, with D perhaps matching TRBD1 (5 bases). The CDR3 length is 15 residues. Germline V gene lookup returns CDR1 SGHDN and CDR2 FVKESK. V dropped 1 base and J dropped 0 bases, with 9 bases sitting between them.

This clonotype was seen only a few times. J is TRBJ2-2 and V is TRBV5-1; D possibly uses TRBD1 or TRBD2 (5 bases each). V lost 0 bases, J lost 6 bases, and 12 bases lay in between. Germline loops: CDR1 SGHRS, CDR2 YFSETQ. The CDR3 length is 15 residues. The CDR3 sequence is CASSLGGTPPGELFF. The CDR3 bases are TGCGCCAGCAGCTTGGGAGGGACCCCACCCGGGGAGCTGTTTTTT. The entire variable domain, with the rest obtained from reference TRBV5-1 and TRBJ2-2, is as follows: KAGVTQTPRYLIKTRGQQVTLSCSPISGHRSVSWYQQTPGQGLQFLFEYFSETQRNKGNFPGRFSGRQFSNSRSEMNVSTLELGDSALYLCASSLGGTPPGELFFGEGSRLTVL.

This rearrangement joins TRBV27 to TRBJ2-7, with no clear D. The ends were cut back, 0 bases at V and 4 bases at J, with 16 bases in the middle. The CDR3 length is 16 residues. Germline CDR1 and CDR2: MNHEY and SMNVEV (reference sequence). The CDR3 DNA reads TGTGCCAGCAGTTTATCGGTCAGTTTGTCTGCTTACGAGCAGTACTTC. Translation gives CASSLSVSLSAYEQYF.

This clonotype was found a few times. The V and J genes are TRBV19 and TRBJ1-2, with 7 bases aligning to TRBD1. Trimming cost V 6 bases and J 6 bases; bases outside gene matches: 13. Germline V gene lookup returns CDR1 LNHDA and CDR2 SQIVND (reference sequence). The CDR3 sequence is 15 residues long. The CDR3: CASRSPGQTFHGYTF. The CDR3 region has the DNA TGTGCCAGTAGATCTCCGGGACAGACTTTCCATGGCTACACCTTC.

As for this clonotype: This may be a read error, as it is one base from a much larger clone. The chain links TRBV2 to TRBJ2-3; D remains ambiguous. The CDR3 is 11 residues long. Germline loops: CDR1 SNHLY, CDR2 FYNNEI. CDR3 amino acids: CVSTSIDTQYF. CDR3 nucleotide sequence: TGTGTCAGCACCTCAATCGATACGCAGTATTTT.

The count of this clonotype is one. The chain couples TRBV20-1 to TRBJ1-3, with D unclear. Germline values: CDR1 DFQATT, CDR2 SNEGSKA (reference sequence). The germline V and J ends were trimmed by 0 bases and 0 bases, with 6 bases remaining between them. CDR3 size: 14 residues. The CDR3 nucleotides are TGCAGTGCTAGAGATCCTAGCTCTGGAAACACCATATATTTT. It encodes CSARDPSSGNTIYF.

As concerns this clonotype: A read error may explain this, as a much larger clone is one base away. The rearrangement links TRBV5-1 to TRBJ2-1, with TRBD2 matching over 12 bases. This CDR3 is 19 amino acids long. Germline assignment: CDR1 SGHRS and CDR2 YFSETQ. The CDR3 loop is CASSRQGLTSGGSYNERFF. The CDR3 region has the DNA TGCGCCAGCAGCCGACAAGGTCTGACTAGCGGGGGCTCCTACAATGAGCGGTTCTTC.

This clonotype was recorded many times. This sequence joins TRBV20-1 and TRBJ2-1; 10 nucleotides align to TRBD2. This CDR3 has 16 amino acids. Germline trimming cut 6 bases from V and 2 bases from J; bases unmatched to any gene: 10. Germline V lookup: CDR1 DFQATT, CDR2 SNEGSKA (reference sequence). The CDR3 DNA reads as TGCAGTGCCCTGACCCTAGCGGGGGCAACCTACAATGAGCAGTTCTTC. Its translation is CSALTLAGATYNEQFF.

Regarding this clonotype: One junction end disagrees with the germline gene, perhaps due to a read error. V is TRBV12-3 or TRBV12-4 and J is TRBJ2-5; TRBD1 is a possible D gene (5 bases). The CDR3 has 11 amino acids. The CDR3 loop reads CASSLDRTEYF. The CDR3 bases are TGTGCCAGCAGTTTAGACAGGACCGAGTACTTC.

This clonotype was detected many times. V is TRBV9 and J is TRBJ1-2; D remains unclear. CDR3 length: 13 residues. From germline, CDR1 is SGDLS and CDR2 YYNGEE. V lost 0 bases and J 8 bases, leaving 11 bases between the germline ends. The CDR3 sequence is CASSVVAGGGYTF. In DNA, the CDR3 is TGTGCCAGCAGCGTAGTGGCAGGAGGCGGCTACACCTTC.

This clonotype was counted only a few times. The chain links TRBV2 to TRBJ1-1; D possibly corresponds to TRBD1 (5 bases). The CDR3 runs 14 residues. Between the trimmed V and J ends, which lost 4 bases and 10 bases, there was a span of 19 bases. Germline-derived CDR1 and CDR2 are SNHLY and FYNNEI. The CDR3 loop is CASSVPGVTPGAFF. For the CDR3, the DNA is TGTGCCAGCAGTGTTCCGGGGGTGACACCGGGAGCTTTCTTT.

This clonotype was seen a single time. The chain recombines TRBV5-5 with TRBJ2-4; D gene uncertain. This CDR3 spans 18 amino acids. V lost 3 bases to trimming and J lost 0 bases, with 19 bases between them. From germline, CDR1 is SGHKS and CDR2 YYEKEE (reference sequence). The CDR3 loop reads CASSSNSRTYLAKNIQYF. In DNA, the CDR3 is TGTGCCAGCAGCTCAAACAGCAGAACGTACCTAGCCAAAAACATTCAGTACTTC.

The chain employs TRBV6-5 and TRBJ2-5, with D possibly matching TRBD2 (6 bases). This CDR3 is 12 amino acids long. Germline CDR1 reads MNHEY; CDR2 reads SVGAGI. CDR3 residues: CASAGSQETQYF. CDR3 coding DNA: TGTGCTTCGGCGGGAAGCCAAGAGACCCAGTACTTC.

This clonotype occurred once. The rearrangement uses TRBV30 and TRBJ1-6, with D unclear. The CDR3 is 13 amino acids. CDR1 is GTSNPN, CDR2 SVGIG, per germline (reference sequence). V lost 3 bases and J 9 bases, leaving 12 bases between the germline ends. The CDR3 region is CAWRFGYFSPLHF. CDR3 sequence (DNA): TGTGCCTGGAGGTTCGGGTATTTTTCACCCCTCCACTTT.

The CDR3 loop is CASSPQSRDRTYNSPLHF. DNA for the CDR3: TGTGCCAGCTCACCCCAAAGTCGGGACAGGACTTATAATTCACCCCTCCACTTT. The chain uses TRBV18 and TRBJ1-6, with TRBD1 matching 8 bases. Trimming removed 3 bases from V and 4 bases from J; junction bases left unmatched: 11. The CDR3 contains 18 residues. Germline CDR1 is KGHSH and CDR2 is LQKENI.

This clonotype occurred once. The V gene is TRBV6-2 or TRBV6-3, the J gene TRBJ2-5, with D possibly matching TRBD2 (6 bases). The V end lost 6 bases, the J end lost 0 bases, and 14 bases lay between the germline ends. Germline values: CDR1 MNHEY, CDR2 SVGEGT. The CDR3 sequence is 15 residues long. The CDR3 region is CASSPGRGNQETQYF. DNA for the CDR3: TGTGCCAGCAGCCCTGGTCGCGGGAACCAAGAGACCCAGTACTTC.

The rearrangement links TRBV5-1 to TRBJ2-7, with D possibly TRBD2 on 5 matching bases. V was pared by 0 bases and J by 2 bases, with 12 bases between. This CDR3 is 15 amino acids long. CDR1 SGHRS and CDR2 YFSETQ come from the germline V gene. In DNA, the CDR3 is TGCGCCAGCAGCTTGGGGGTTAGCGAAACCTACGAGCAGTACTTC. Its translation: CASSLGVSETYEQYF.

J is TRBJ2-5 and V is TRBV2, with TRBD2 identical over 8 bases. The DNA end favors TRBJ2-7, so the J call may be wrong. The CDR3 has 14 amino acids. From germline, CDR1 is SNHLY and CDR2 FYNNEI. Here the CDR3 DNA reads TGTGCCAGCAGTGAGGAGCGGGGGAGATACGAGCAGTACTTC. This sequence encodes CASSEERGRYEQYF.

J is TRBJ2-1 and V is TRBV5-1, with D unresolved. The CDR3 is 15 residues long. Germline V gene data show CDR1 as SGHRS and CDR2 as YFSETQ. Trimming removed 6 bases from V and 0 bases from J, with 13 bases in between. The CDR3 loop is CASKRAESSYNEQFF. Here the CDR3 DNA reads TGCGCCAGCAAACGCGCGGAGAGCTCCTACAATGAGCAGTTCTTC.

This clonotype was observed at least ten times. The genes are TRBV27 and TRBJ2-3, with 10 bases that match TRBD2. Per the germline V gene, CDR1 is MNHEY and CDR2 is SMNVEV (reference sequence). The trim removed 2 bases at V and 6 bases at J, leaving 2 bases unmatched. CDR3 length: 14 residues. The CDR3 here is CASSLLTSGDTQYF. In nucleotides, the CDR3 is TGTGCCAGCAGTTTACTGACTAGCGGGGATACGCAGTATTTT.

The genes are TRBV20-1 and TRBJ2-3, with 8 bases lining up with TRBD2. The CDR3 loop spans 12 amino acids. The J segment lost 7 bases and the V segment lost 6 bases, leaving 6 bases of the junction unmatched. Germline V gene data show CDR1 as DFQATT and CDR2 as SNEGSKA (reference sequence). CDR3 DNA: TGCAGTGCCCCCCGGGGGGGGAATACGCAGTATTTT. Residues: CSAPRGGNTQYF.

About this clonotype itself: A much larger clone is a single base away; this may be a read error. The chain carries TRBV7-2 and TRBJ1-6; 7 bases fit TRBD1. The CDR3 runs to 17 residues. V lost 5 bases and J lost 5; bases outside the gene matches: 12. CDR1 is SGHTA, CDR2 FQGNSA, per germline. CDR3 sequence (DNA): TGTGCCAGCAGCAATCAAGCGGGAGGGGGCCATAATTCACCCCTCCACTTT. Amino acid sequence: CASSNQAGGGHNSPLHF.